These T cell receptor beta chains were read from a single sample in a study of beta chain features in type 1 diabetes. Generated by immunoSEQ multiplex PCR, the TCRdb table keeps only in-frame clones and is missing some. The data contain fewer than 450,000 clones, about 13% of them singletons. Source material: naive CD4+ T cells from blood. Source of these receptors: a woman aged 18-29 years with type 1 diabetes. Each CDR3 is given without its conserved first and last residue.

j_call v_call cdr3_aa
TRBJ2-7 TRBV11-1 ASSLGRLFHYEQY
TRBJ2-3 TRBV7-2 ASSWIADEADTQY
TRBJ1-1 TRBV7-2 ASNQGLNTEAF
TRBJ2-2 TRBV2 ASSPRQGGGELF
TRBJ1-2 TRBV6-6 ASRATGAYGYT
TRBJ2-7 TRBV18 ASSPRDRVYEQY
TRBJ2-6 TRBV11-2 ASHPIPSGANVLT
TRBJ2-5 TRBV19 ASSMTGQQETQY
TRBJ2-4 TRBV27 ASRPGQGRNIQY
TRBJ2-3 TRBV7-2 ASSLAVGLGVDTQY
TRBJ1-5 TRBV29-1 SVGAQGGQPQH
TRBJ2-3 TRBV15 ATSSGTSGPDTQY
TRBJ2-1 TRBV5-1 ASSSIMAGGYNEQF
TRBJ2-5 TRBV30 AWNLQETQY
TRBJ2-1 TRBV5-1 ASSREVAGGREQF
TRBJ2-2 TRBV4-3 ASSPQVGVGSGELF
TRBJ2-4 TRBV10-3 AISEGPGKNIQY
TRBJ2-1 TRBV5-1 ASSLELNEQF
TRBJ2-2 TRBV9 ASSVAGLAVFGELF
TRBJ2-1 TRBV10-3 AISQQDNEQF
TRBJ2-7 TRBV7-3 ASSLAGALSEQY
TRBJ1-2 TRBV21-1 ASSKNPRGTAYGYT
TRBJ2-7 TRBV30 AWSFGTGTYEQY
TRBJ1-5 TRBV7-2 ASSGEGGQPQH
TRBJ2-7 TRBV18 ASSPAGLASREQY
TRBJ2-5 TRBV7-9 ASSVQEWTQY
TRBJ2-7 TRBV28 ASSGSGTGNGEQY
TRBJ1-5 TRBV27 ASREIDRVNQPQH
TRBJ2-1 TRBV5-4 ASSLGSGSYNEQF
TRBJ2-1 TRBV2 ASSEGLAGVVEQF
TRBJ1-4 TRBV18 ASSPEQGGEKLF
TRBJ2-3 TRBV11-2 ASSLVVTSTDTQY
TRBJ2-1 TRBV11-2 ASSLGGLVGLV
TRBJ2-5 TRBV5-1 ASSFLGSGGETQY
TRBJ1-1 TRBV11-3 ASSLSSGEAF
TRBJ2-1 TRBV5-1 ASSPTVTNNEQF
TRBJ2-1 TRBV5-1 ASRTSGRLNEQF
TRBJ2-5 TRBV29-1 SVEGQNQETQY
TRBJ2-5 TRBV5-4 ASGNSGRAGETQY
TRBJ1-2 TRBV28 ASRQQGIYGYT
TRBJ1-2 TRBV6-5 ASTTGQSYGYT
TRBJ1-1 TRBV5-1 ASSLDPGMNTEAF
TRBJ2-1 TRBV11-2 ASSQTSGRGRF
TRBJ2-7 TRBV28 ASRIGQTYEQY
TRBJ2-7 TRBV2 ASSEQRTGRNEQY
TRBJ2-5 TRBV6-5 ASRPGEGETQY
TRBJ2-2 TRBV5-1 ASSLTSGNTGELF
TRBJ2-3 TRBV29-1 SVEAGQGSDTQY
TRBJ2-2 TRBV28 ASSLNTGELF
TRBJ2-4 TRBV2 ASSEAPKNIQY
TRBJ2-2 TRBV19 AISDVRKDTGELF
- TRBV30 AWSSGTSGRYEQY
TRBJ2-1 TRBV6-5 ASSWTGYNEQF
TRBJ2-1 TRBV7-2 ASSLGTSGNEQF
TRBJ2-7 TRBV28 ASTDRPYEQY
TRBJ1-1 TRBV18 ASSPGLLNTEAF
TRBJ2-2 TRBV19 ASKTSEVNTGELF